This T cell receptor beta chain was recorded in a study of shared clonotypes between healthy human individuals. Study-level results: Shared clonotypes: about 5% naive CD4, roughly 3.5% naive CD8, 2.3% memory CD4, approximately 0.37% memory CD8.

Remarks on this clone: Its target is unknown.

V was clipped by 5 bases and J by 5 bases; unmatched bases: 8. Germline assignment: CDR1 MDHEN and CDR2 SYDVKM. The CDR3 contains 14 residues. Deep-level settings were used for running the assay. Genomic DNA (from each subset) was split evenly across several immunoSEQ plates. Measured with immunoSEQ multiplex PCR; TCRdb has only the in-frame clones, and not every one. The repertoire has around 320,000 clones, over 75% of them found once; the top ten carry 15% to 20%. What was sequenced was memory CD8+ T cells sorted from blood. The sample's subset: CD45RO+ cells pooled with CCR7-negative TemRA cells. The receptor was isolated from a man between 18 and 29 years old in good health. V is TRBV28 and J is TRBJ2-5; 7 bases are a match to TRBD1. The CDR3 region has the DNA TGTGCCAGCAGTGAGGGGGCAATCGCTGAGACCCAGTACTTC. Encoded protein: CASSEGAIAETQYF.